Listed below are T cell receptor beta chains from one sample, sequenced in a study of blood T cell repertoires in COVID-19. Here immunoSEQ multiplex PCR was the method, and the copy in TCRdb shows in-frame clones only, minus some. Of about 160,000 clones in the sample, just under 95% were seen once. Sequenced: peripheral blood. All receptors derive from a woman between 50 and 59 years old with acute or convalescent COVID-19. CDR3s include the opening cysteine and the closing phenylalanine or tryptophan. The order of the fields is J gene, clone size, V gene, CDR3 protein. Rows may omit the clone size; those that give it use once, few, many or a size class.

>TRBJ2-2|.|TRBV28
CASLSNTGELFF
>TRBJ1-5|few|TRBV19
CASSIIGTGSQPQHF
>TRBJ2-3|once|TRBV30
CAWSIGTGNINTQYF
>TRBJ1-1|.|TRBV20-1
CSASRSTEAFF
>TRBJ1-1|once|TRBV18
CASSPGTQNTEAFF
>TRBJ1-1|once|TRBV4-1
CASSQLEGDTEAFF
>TRBJ1-5|.|TRBV6-1
CASSPTGRNQPQHF
>TRBJ1-1|.|TRBV10-3
CAIRSSTGNPEAFF
>TRBJ1-2|few|TRBV28
CASSVDRVYGYTF
>TRBJ2-7|.|TRBV11-1
CASSPAQTYEQYF
>TRBJ1-5|.|TRBV6-2/TRBV6-3
CASSSAGAGNQPQHF
>TRBJ2-5|.|TRBV5-1
CACNTGTGETQYF
>TRBJ1-6|.|TRBV28
CASSFIGVGYNSPLHF
>TRBJ1-5|once|TRBV25-1
CASSESGGGSNQPQHF
>TRBJ1-1|.|TRBV27
CATARRSDTEAFF
>TRBJ1-1|.|TRBV5-1
CASSFGDSGTGAMNTEAFF
>TRBJ1-6|.|TRBV6-5
CASSYSTQGNNSPLHF
>TRBJ2-3|.|TRBV28
CASSLGWQRTQYF
>TRBJ1-5|.|TRBV12-3/TRBV12-4
CASSHRGNQPQHF
>TRBJ2-1|.|TRBV6-5
CASKELAATYNEQFF
>TRBJ1-3|once|TRBV19
CASGTGSSGNTIYF
>TRBJ1-1|.|TRBV5-6
CASSGKWQGNTEAFF
>TRBJ1-2|.|TRBV11-1
CASSLGQGRGYTF
>TRBJ1-3|.|TRBV30
CAWRGSGNTIYF
>TRBJ1-1|.|TRBV10-3
CAISESTGAEAFF
>TRBJ2-1|.|TRBV10-3
CAIMEAGGRNEQFF
>TRBJ1-2|.|TRBV15
CATSRSGYGYTF
>TRBJ2-3|.|TRBV28
CATKVRGRTQYF
>TRBJ1-2|.|TRBV2
CASSGDFYGYTF
>TRBJ1-4|once|TRBV19
CASRQGALDEKLFF
>TRBJ2-7|few|TRBV7-2
CASSLAGLAEISYEQYF
>TRBJ2-1|.|TRBV2
CASSDVAGRADDEQFF
>TRBJ2-5|.|TRBV2
CASSVEGKETQYF
>TRBJ1-5|.|TRBV20-1
CSASLGDDPQHF
>TRBJ1-6|.|TRBV5-5
CASSNSRQGSRSPLHF
>TRBJ2-7|.|TRBV18
CASSLTGTAYEQYF
>TRBJ2-1|.|TRBV12-3/TRBV12-4
CASILGGTHEQFF
>TRBJ1-1|.|TRBV25-1
CASSGGSGFALEAFF
>TRBJ1-3|.|TRBV30
CAWSQGSLSSGNTIYF
>TRBJ2-1|.|TRBV29-1
CSVEGTGSVGEQFF
>TRBJ2-7|.|TRBV3-1/TRBV3-2
CASSQRQGLNEQYF
>TRBJ2-2|.|TRBV2
CASSETGDGNTGELFF
>TRBJ1-6|once|TRBV9
CASSVWGVNSPLHF
>TRBJ1-2|.|TRBV19
CASRHGTGGYYGYTF
>TRBJ1-3|.|TRBV7-6
CASSLGLSSGNTIYF
>TRBJ1-1|.|TRBV6-5
CASSYRGLRNTEAFF
>TRBJ1-2|.|TRBV5-1
CASSLEQGSYGYTF
>TRBJ2-1|.|TRBV29-1
CSVEDPSGSSYNEQFF
>TRBJ1-1|.|TRBV21-1
CASSKGARVIAEAFF
>TRBJ2-2|.|TRBV10-1
CASSGTNTGELFF
>TRBJ2-3|.|TRBV27
CASSLKQGYSWSTDTQYF
>TRBJ1-4|.|TRBV7-9
CASSLLGQGKEKLFF
>TRBJ2-7|.|TRBV4-3
CASSQVVSRYEQYF
>TRBJ2-5|.|TRBV9
CASSVATGNQETQYF
>TRBJ2-3|once|TRBV6-5
CASSYSGGSTDTQYF